The 24 T cell receptor beta chains below all came from one sample that was sequenced in a study of identical twins. TCRdb re-analysed the 5' RACE reads in MiXCR, keeping a single row per CDR3 protein. The data show around 1.7 million distinct CDR3 sequences, about 30% seen once. The specimen sequenced was cord blood. The receptors were sampled from a newborn girl in good health.

The chain couples TRBV5-1 to TRBJ1-5; D not resolved. Germline V lookup: CDR1 SGHRS, CDR2 YFSETQ. The CDR3 is made up of 17 amino acids. Deletions cut 0 bases from V and 0 bases from J, with 13 bases between. In DNA form, the CDR3 reads TGCGCCAGCAGCTTGGATCCGGGGTCGAGTAGCAATCAGCCCCAGCATTTT. Residues: CASSLDPGSSSNQPQHF.

There are a few counts of this clonotype. J is TRBJ1-2 and V is TRBV30; D perhaps matches TRBD1 (5 bases). V was cut by 1 base and J by 4 bases, with 10 bases left in between. The CDR3 totals 13 residues. The germline CDR1 and CDR2 sequences are GTSNPN and SVGIG (reference sequence). CDR3 in amino acids: CAWSAGLGYGYTF. The CDR3 region has the DNA TGTGCCTGGAGTGCAGGGTTAGGCTATGGCTACACCTTC.

The CDR3 here is CASSLGLGEDTEAFF. DNA for the CDR3: TGCGCCAGCAGCTTGGGACTGGGGGAGGACACTGAAGCTTTCTTT. V usage is TRBV5-1 and J usage is TRBJ1-1; a possible D gene is TRBD1 (5 bases). CDR3 length: 15 amino acids. The germline gives CDR1 SGHRS, CDR2 YFSETQ. Trimming removed 0 bases at V and 3 bases at J, with 12 bases between.

The chain couples TRBV20-1 to TRBJ1-2; D is unclear. CDR3 length equals 13 residues. In germline, CDR1 is DFQATT, CDR2 SNEGSKA (reference sequence). The V and J ends lost 3 bases and 5 bases respectively, with 13 bases between them. In DNA form, the CDR3 reads TGCAGTGCTAGCCGGGTCTTTACTTATGGCTACACCTTC. It yields the protein CSASRVFTYGYTF.

This clonotype has just one count. The junction shows a germline mismatch at one end, possibly a read error. The rearrangement joins TRBV6-1 to TRBJ2-3, with 7 nucleotides matching TRBD1. The CDR3 is 15 amino acids. Germline loops: CDR1 MNHNS, CDR2 SASEGT. Here the CDR3 DNA reads TGTGCCAGCAGTGCCAGGACAGGACTCACAGATGCGCAGTATTTT. This encodes CASSARTGLTDAQYF.

This clonotype occurred a few times. The V and J genes are TRBV20-1 and TRBJ1-6; 8 nucleotides line up with TRBD1. Germline loops: CDR1 DFQATT, CDR2 SNEGSKA (reference sequence). V dropped 0 bases and J dropped 7; count of bases not matched to a gene: 2. The length of the CDR3 is 14 residues. The DNA of the CDR3 is TGCAGTGCTAGAGATCAGGGGGCCAATTCACCCCTCCACTTT. Protein sequence: CSARDQGANSPLHF.

The chain is built from TRBV20-1 and TRBJ2-7, with D perhaps TRBD2 (6 bases). This CDR3 is 14 amino acids long. With 4 bases removed from V and 4 bases from J, the gap between germline ends came to 17 bases. Germline CDR1 and CDR2: DFQATT and SNEGSKA (reference sequence). CDR3 nucleotide sequence: TGCAGTGCTATGGTGGGGACTTCTCCGTACGAGCAGTACTTC. Translating it yields CSAMVGTSPYEQYF.

This sequence joins TRBV11-2 and TRBJ2-2, with D perhaps matching TRBD1 or TRBD2 (5 bases each). V was pared by 6 bases and J by 1 base, with 15 bases between. The CDR3 totals 16 residues. From germline, CDR1 is SGHAT and CDR2 FQNNGV. The CDR3 loop is CASRYPGRWNTGELFF. In DNA form, the CDR3 reads TGTGCCAGCAGATACCCAGGGAGATGGAACACCGGGGAGCTGTTTTTT.

This clonotype was seen more than once but under ten times. The J gene is TRBJ2-1, the V gene TRBV18, with 10 bases lining up with TRBD2. CDR1 and CDR2 (germline): KGHSH, LQKENI. Trimming at V came to 1 base and at J to 1 base, leaving 7 bases not matched to a gene. The CDR3 contains 18 residues. The CDR3 reads CASSPLPTSGLSYNEQFF. The CDR3 DNA reads TGTGCCAGCTCACCACTCCCGACTAGCGGGCTTTCCTACAATGAGCAGTTCTTC.

The rearrangement joins TRBV27 to TRBJ2-3; D is undetermined. The CDR3 consists of 14 residues. Trimming took off 5 bases at V and 0 bases at J, with 9 bases between the two ends. CDR1 and CDR2 (germline): MNHEY, SMNVEV (reference sequence). The CDR3 bases are TGTGCCAGCAGTGGGTTGGGGAGCACAGATACGCAGTATTTT. It translates to CASSGLGSTDTQYF.

V is TRBV20-1 and J is TRBJ2-3; possible D gene TRBD1, 5 bases. The CDR3 is 14 amino acids. Looked up from germline, CDR1 is DFQATT and CDR2 is SNEGSKA (reference sequence). V was trimmed by 6 bases and J by 0 bases, leaving 13 bases between them. The CDR3 here is CSAPRQPSTDTQYF. The CDR3 nucleotides are TGCAGTGCACCTCGACAGCCTAGCACAGATACGCAGTATTTT.

V gene TRBV5-4 combines with J gene TRBJ2-6; TRBD2 might be the D (6 bases). Germline V gives CDR1 SGHNT, CDR2 YYREEE (reference sequence). This CDR3 comprises 17 residues. Between the trimmed V and J ends, which lost 3 bases and 0 bases, there was a span of 13 bases. The DNA of the CDR3 is TGTGCCAGCAGCTCGGGACTTATAGGCTCTGGGGCCAACGTCCTGACTTTC. It translates to CASSSGLIGSGANVLTF.

The chain recombines TRBV11-2 with TRBJ2-1; 7 bases agree with TRBD1. The CDR3 is 17 residues long. Germline assignment: CDR1 SGHAT and CDR2 FQNNGV. V lost 3 bases, J lost 2 bases, and 10 bases stayed unmatched. As DNA, the CDR3 is TGTGCCAGCAGCTTTTTCTCGGCAGGGGGACCCTACAATGAGCAGTTCTTC. Its translation: CASSFFSAGGPYNEQFF.

The chain recombines TRBV18 with TRBJ2-5, with TRBD1 as a possible D gene (6 bases). V was shortened by 2 bases and J by 3 bases, with 10 bases between the two germline ends. The V gene's germline CDR1 is KGHSH and CDR2 LQKENI. This CDR3 spans 14 amino acids. The CDR3 protein is CASSPIPGEETQYF. DNA for the CDR3: TGTGCCAGCTCACCAATCCCAGGGGAAGAGACCCAGTACTTC.

The table lists this clonotype with a few counts. The chain uses TRBV20-1 and TRBJ2-7, with 11 bases matching TRBD2. The J segment lost 3 bases and the V segment lost 5 bases, leaving 6 bases of the junction unmatched. Looked up from germline, CDR1 is DFQATT and CDR2 is SNEGSKA (reference sequence). The CDR3 covers 14 residues. CDR3 amino acids: CSASPGLAVYEQYF. The CDR3 coding sequence is TGCAGTGCTTCTCCGGGACTAGCGGTCTACGAGCAGTACTTC.

This chain uses TRBV29-1 with TRBJ2-1, with D tentatively TRBD1 (5 bases). The end of the DNA is better explained by TRBJ2-7, so the J call may be wrong. Germline assignment: CDR1 SQVTM and CDR2 ANQGSEA. The CDR3 spans 13 residues. The CDR3: CSGTPSSYNEQYF. The CDR3 DNA reads TGCAGCGGGACACCGAGCTCCTACAATGAGCAGTACTTC.

This rearrangement joins TRBV29-1 to TRBJ1-1; D gene uncertain. Between the trimmed V and J ends, which lost 0 bases and 4 bases, there was a span of 12 bases. CDR3 size: 14 residues. The germline V gene encodes CDR1 SQVTM and CDR2 ANQGSEA. The CDR3 loop is CSVEDNGRATEAFF. CDR3 bases: TGCAGCGTTGAAGACAACGGCCGTGCCACTGAAGCTTTCTTT.

This clonotype was recorded a few times. This chain joins TRBV12-3 or TRBV12-4 and TRBJ2-3; 9 nucleotides agree with TRBD1. V was pared by 6 bases and J by 3 bases, with 7 bases of the junction left unmatched. CDR3 size: 15 residues. CDR3 nucleotide sequence: TGTGCCAGCAGGGCCGGGACAGGGTGGACAGATACGCAGTATTTT. It is translated as CASRAGTGWTDTQYF.

The V call is TRBV18, the J call TRBJ2-7; 9 bases map to TRBD1. Germline CDR1 and CDR2: KGHSH and LQKENI. The CDR3 totals 14 residues. V was pared by 1 base and J by 4 bases, with 2 bases of the junction left unmatched. CDR3 in DNA: TGTGCCAGCTCACCACGGGGGACAGGGTACGAGCAGTACTTC. Translating it yields CASSPRGTGYEQYF. Full variable domain (outside the CDR3, taken from reference TRBV18 and TRBJ2-7): NAGVMQNPRHLVRRRGQEARLRCSPMKGHSHVYWYRQLPEEGLKFMVYLQKENIIDESGMPKERFSAEFPKEGPSILRIQQVVRGDSAAYFCASSPRGTGYEQYFGPGTRLTVT.

The V gene is TRBV15, the J gene TRBJ2-2; D is possibly TRBD1 or TRBD2 (5 bases each). Germline loops: CDR1 LNHNV, CDR2 YYDKDF (reference sequence). This CDR3 spans 16 amino acids. Trimming took off 1 base at V and 1 base at J, with 10 bases between the two ends. CDR3 nucleotides: TGTGCCACCAGCAGAGGGGGGACCTTGAACACCGGGGAGCTGTTTTTT. Amino acid sequence: CATSRGGTLNTGELFF. The full variable domain, rest sourced from reference TRBV15 and TRBJ2-2, is DAMVIQNPRYQVTQFGKPVTLSCSQTLNHNVMYWYQQKSSQAPKLLFHYYDKDFNNEADTPDNFQSRRPNTSFCFLDIRSPGLGDTAMYLCATSRGGTLNTGELFFGEGSRLTVL.

The table lists this clonotype with a few counts. V usage is TRBV2 and J usage is TRBJ1-2, with 9 bases aligning to TRBD1. This CDR3 comprises 16 residues. Trimming at V came to 6 bases and at J to 3 bases, leaving 11 bases not matched to a gene. Looked up from germline, CDR1 is SNHLY and CDR2 is FYNNEI. The CDR3 sequence is CASSAGQGNNYYGYTF. As DNA, the CDR3 is TGTGCCAGCAGCGCGGGACAGGGTAACAACTACTATGGCTACACCTTC.

V usage is TRBV10-3 and J usage is TRBJ2-3; no reliable D call. CDR3 size: 14 residues. V lost 2 bases to trimming and J lost 5 bases, with 11 bases between them. CDR1 and CDR2 from the germline V gene are ENHRY and SYGVKD. The CDR3 DNA reads as TGTGCCATCAGTGAGGGACGGACGATAGATACGCAGTATTTT. This translates into CAISEGRTIDTQYF.

The V call is TRBV20-1, the J call TRBJ2-5; D may be TRBD2 (5 bases). The J call may be wrong; the DNA end is better matched by TRBJ2-7. In germline, CDR1 is DFQATT, CDR2 SNEGSKA (reference sequence). The CDR3 consists of 12 residues. In DNA, the CDR3 is TGCAGTGCTAGCGGGATGAGGTACGAGCAGTACTTC. It specifies CSASGMRYEQYF.

This sequence joins TRBV3-1 and TRBJ1-2, with a tentative D call TRBD1 (6 bases). From germline, CDR1 is LGHDT and CDR2 YNNKEL (reference sequence). Trimming stripped 5 bases from V and 4 bases from J, with 11 bases between. This CDR3 spans 13 amino acids. CDR3 DNA: TGTGCCAGCAGCGACAGGTTGGGCTATGGCTACACCTTC. It codes for CASSDRLGYGYTF.